The clone carrying this T cell receptor beta chain was counted many times. Graves' hyperthyroidism showing no ophthalmopathy progression within 18 months was considered stable. PBMCs stemmed from approximately 9.1 ml fresh peripheral blood. J gave up 0 bases and V 3 bases, and 5 bases lay outside the gene matches. This CDR3 comprises 16 residues. Germline CDR1 DFQATT, CDR2 SNEGSKA (reference sequence). The sample belongs to a study of T cells in Graves' hyperthyroidism and ophthalmopathy. RNA transcripts were the template for amplifying TCR beta CDR3 regions. A first-round RT-PCR of the TCR CDR3 used the HTBI primer set. TCRdb re-derived calls from the multiplex PCR reads in MiXCR, one entry per CDR3 protein. The sample has about 740,000 distinct CDR3 sequences, around 15% seen once.

The clonotype originates from a woman aged 18-30 years with Graves' hyperthyroidism. The sequenced sample consisted of blood. The rearrangement uses TRBV20-1 and TRBJ2-7; 13 nucleotides match TRBD2. In DNA, the CDR3 is TGCAGTGCTAGGAAAAGGACTAGCGGGAGCTCCTACGAGCAGTACTTC. It yields the protein CSARKRTSGSSYEQYF.